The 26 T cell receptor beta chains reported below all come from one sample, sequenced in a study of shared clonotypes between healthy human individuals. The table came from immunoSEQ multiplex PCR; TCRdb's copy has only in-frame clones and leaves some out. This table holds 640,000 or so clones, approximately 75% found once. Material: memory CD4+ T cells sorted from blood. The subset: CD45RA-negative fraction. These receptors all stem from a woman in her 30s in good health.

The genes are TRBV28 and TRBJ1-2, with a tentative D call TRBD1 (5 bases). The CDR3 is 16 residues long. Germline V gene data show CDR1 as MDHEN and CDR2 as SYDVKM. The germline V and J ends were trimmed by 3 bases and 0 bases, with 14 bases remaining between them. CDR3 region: CASSLTGRKTNYGYTF. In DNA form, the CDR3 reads TGTGCCAGCAGTTTGACGGGGCGGAAAACTAACTATGGCTACACCTTC.

The CDR3 loop reads CASSLVRDSYNEQFF. As DNA, the CDR3 is TGTGCCAGCAGCTTAGTGCGGGACTCCTACAATGAGCAGTTCTTC. The V gene is TRBV11-2, the J gene TRBJ2-1; D may be TRBD2 (6 bases). Germline CDR1 reads SGHAT; CDR2 reads FQNNGV. The CDR3 runs 15 residues. V was clipped by 1 base and J by 0 bases, with 7 bases between them. Full variable domain (rest looked up from reference TRBV11-2 and TRBJ2-1): EAGVAQSPRYKIIEKRQSVAFWCNPISGHATLYWYQQILGQGPKLLIQFQNNGVVDDSQLPKDRFSAERLKGVDSTLKIQPAKLEDSAVYLCASSLVRDSYNEQFFGPGTRLTVL.

The CDR3 spells CASTPSGPIPWQYF. The CDR3 nucleotides are TGTGCCAGCACCCCTAGCGGGCCCATCCCCTGGCAGTACTTC. The chain combines TRBV28 with TRBJ2-7, with TRBD2 matching 8 bases. Unmatched junction bases numbered 14, after V lost 7 bases and J lost 9 bases. CDR1 and CDR2 (germline): MDHEN, SYDVKM. This CDR3 spans 14 amino acids.

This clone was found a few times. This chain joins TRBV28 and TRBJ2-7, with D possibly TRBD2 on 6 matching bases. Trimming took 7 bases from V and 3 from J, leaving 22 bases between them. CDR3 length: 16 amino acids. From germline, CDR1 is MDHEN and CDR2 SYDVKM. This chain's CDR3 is CASTHSLAGRGYEQYF. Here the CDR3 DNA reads TGTGCCAGCACGCACTCCCTGGCAGGGCGGGGCTACGAGCAGTACTTC. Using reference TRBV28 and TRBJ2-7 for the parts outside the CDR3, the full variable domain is DVKVTQSSRYLVKRTGEKVFLECVQDMDHENMFWYRQDPGLGLRLIYFSYDVKMKEKGDIPEGYSVSREKKERFSLILESASTNQTSMYLCASTHSLAGRGYEQYFGPGTRLTVT.

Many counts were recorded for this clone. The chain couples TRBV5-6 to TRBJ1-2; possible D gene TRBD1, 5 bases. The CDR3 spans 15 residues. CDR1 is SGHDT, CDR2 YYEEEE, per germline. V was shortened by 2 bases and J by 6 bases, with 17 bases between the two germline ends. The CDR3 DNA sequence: TGTGCCAGCAGCTTACTGGGACGGACCGATAATGGCTACACCTTC. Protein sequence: CASSLLGRTDNGYTF.

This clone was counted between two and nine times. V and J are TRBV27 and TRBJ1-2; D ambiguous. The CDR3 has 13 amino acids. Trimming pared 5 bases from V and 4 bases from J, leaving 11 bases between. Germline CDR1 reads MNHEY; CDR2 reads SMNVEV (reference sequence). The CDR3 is CASSMLSSYGYTF. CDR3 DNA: TGTGCCAGCAGTATGTTATCGAGCTATGGCTACACCTTC.

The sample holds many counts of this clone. Here the CDR3 reads CASSLDWQGGQETQYF. Here the CDR3 DNA reads TGTGCCAGCAGTCTGGACTGGCAGGGCGGACAAGAGACCCAGTACTTC. V gene TRBV4-2 combines with J gene TRBJ2-5, with D perhaps being TRBD1 or TRBD2 (5 bases each). The CDR3 is 16 residues long. The V end lost 6 bases, the J end lost 2 bases, and 19 bases lay between the germline ends. The germline V gene encodes CDR1 LGHNA and CDR2 YNFKEQ.

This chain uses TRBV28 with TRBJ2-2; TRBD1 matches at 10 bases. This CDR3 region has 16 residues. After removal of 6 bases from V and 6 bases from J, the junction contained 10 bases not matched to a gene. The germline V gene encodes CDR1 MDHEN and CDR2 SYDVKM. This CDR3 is CASRSPGTGASGELFF. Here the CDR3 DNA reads TGTGCCAGCAGATCCCCCGGGACAGGGGCGTCCGGGGAGCTGTTTTTT.

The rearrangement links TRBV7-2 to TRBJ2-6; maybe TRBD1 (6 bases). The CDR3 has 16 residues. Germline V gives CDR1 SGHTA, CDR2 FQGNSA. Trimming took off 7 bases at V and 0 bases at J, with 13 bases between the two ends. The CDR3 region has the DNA TGTGCCAGCACCAACAGGGAATTCTCTGGGGCCAACGTCCTGACTTTC. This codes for CASTNREFSGANVLTF.

The CDR3 sequence is CASSIAGTLNTEAFF. CDR3 in DNA: TGTGCCAGTAGTATCGCGGGCACCTTGAACACTGAAGCTTTCTTT. The chain has TRBV19 and TRBJ1-1; no definite D call. The CDR3 contains 15 residues. CDR1 and CDR2 (germline): LNHDA, SQIVND (reference sequence). V lost 3 bases, J lost 0 bases, and 11 bases lay in between.

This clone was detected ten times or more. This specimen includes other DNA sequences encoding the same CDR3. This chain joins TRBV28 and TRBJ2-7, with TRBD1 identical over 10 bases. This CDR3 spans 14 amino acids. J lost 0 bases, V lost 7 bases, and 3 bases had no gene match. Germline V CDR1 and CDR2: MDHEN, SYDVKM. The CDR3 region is CASTRTGGSYEQYF. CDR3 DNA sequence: TGTGCCAGCACCCGGACAGGGGGCTCCTACGAGCAGTACTTC.

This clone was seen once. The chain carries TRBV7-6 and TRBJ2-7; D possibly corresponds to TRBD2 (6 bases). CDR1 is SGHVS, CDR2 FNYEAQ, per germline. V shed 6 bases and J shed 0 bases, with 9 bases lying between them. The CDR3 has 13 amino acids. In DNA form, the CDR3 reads TGTGCCAGCAGACAAGCGGGCTCCTACGAGCAGTACTTC. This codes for CASRQAGSYEQYF.

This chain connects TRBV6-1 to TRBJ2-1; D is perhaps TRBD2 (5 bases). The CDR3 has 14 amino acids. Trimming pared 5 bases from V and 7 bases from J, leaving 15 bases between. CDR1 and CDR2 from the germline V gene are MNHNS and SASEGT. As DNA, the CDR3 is TGTGCCAGCAGTCGGGAAGGTCTCTGGAATGAGCAGTTCTTC. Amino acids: CASSREGLWNEQFF.

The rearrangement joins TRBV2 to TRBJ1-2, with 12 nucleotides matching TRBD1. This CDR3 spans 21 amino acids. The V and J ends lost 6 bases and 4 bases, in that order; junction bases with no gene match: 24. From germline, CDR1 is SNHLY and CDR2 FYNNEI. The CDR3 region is CASRYTPRQGQGASFGYGYTF. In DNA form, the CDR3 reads TGTGCCAGCAGGTACACCCCTAGGCAGGGACAGGGGGCTTCGTTCGGCTATGGCTACACCTTC. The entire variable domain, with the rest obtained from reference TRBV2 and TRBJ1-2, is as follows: EPEVTQTPSHQVTQMGQEVILRCVPISNHLYFYWYRQILGQKVEFLVSFYNNEISEKSEIFDDQFSVERPDGSNFTLKIRSTKLEDSAMYFCASRYTPRQGQGASFGYGYTFGSGTRLTVV.

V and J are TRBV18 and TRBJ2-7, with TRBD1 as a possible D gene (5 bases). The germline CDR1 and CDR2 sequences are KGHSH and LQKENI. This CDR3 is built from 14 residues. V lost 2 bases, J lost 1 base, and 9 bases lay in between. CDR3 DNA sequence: TGTGCCAGCTCACCATCCAGGGATTCCTACGAGCAGTACTTC. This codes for CASSPSRDSYEQYF.

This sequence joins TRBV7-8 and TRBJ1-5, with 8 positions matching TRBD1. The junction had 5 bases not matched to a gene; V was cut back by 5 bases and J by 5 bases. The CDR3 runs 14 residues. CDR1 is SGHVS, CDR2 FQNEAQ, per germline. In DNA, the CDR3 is TGTGCCAGCAGCCAGGACAGGGCCCATCAGCCCCAGCATTTT. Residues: CASSQDRAHQPQHF.

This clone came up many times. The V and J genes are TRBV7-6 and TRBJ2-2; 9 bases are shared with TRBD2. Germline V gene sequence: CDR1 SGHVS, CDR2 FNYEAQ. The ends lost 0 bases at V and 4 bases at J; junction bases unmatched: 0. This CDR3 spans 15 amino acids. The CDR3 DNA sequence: TGTGCCAGCAGCTTAGCTAGCGGGAGCACCGGGGAGCTGTTTTTT. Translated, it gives CASSLASGSTGELFF.

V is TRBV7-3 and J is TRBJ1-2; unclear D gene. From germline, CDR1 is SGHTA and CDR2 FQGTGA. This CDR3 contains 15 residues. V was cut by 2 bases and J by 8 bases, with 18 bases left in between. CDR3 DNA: TGTGCCAGCAGCTTATCTCATGGACCGCTGAGGGGCTACACCTTC. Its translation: CASSLSHGPLRGYTF.

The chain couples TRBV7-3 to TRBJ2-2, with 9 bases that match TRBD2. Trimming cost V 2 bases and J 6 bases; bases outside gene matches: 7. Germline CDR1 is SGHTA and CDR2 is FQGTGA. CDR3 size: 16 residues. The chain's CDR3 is CASSLSGLAGAGELFF. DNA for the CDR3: TGTGCCAGCAGCTTATCGGGACTAGCTGGCGCCGGGGAGCTGTTTTTT.

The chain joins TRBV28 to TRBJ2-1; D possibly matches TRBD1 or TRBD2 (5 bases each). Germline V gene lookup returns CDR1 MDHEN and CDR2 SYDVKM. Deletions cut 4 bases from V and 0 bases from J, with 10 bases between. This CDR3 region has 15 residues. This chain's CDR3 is CASSSAGSSYNEQFF. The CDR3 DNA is TGTGCCAGCAGTTCAGCAGGGAGCTCCTACAATGAGCAGTTCTTC.

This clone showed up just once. For the CDR3, the DNA is TGTGCCAGCAGTTGGGGACAGGGTATCGGGAACACCATATATTTT. Translated, it gives CASSWGQGIGNTIYF. The V gene is TRBV28, the J gene TRBJ1-3; TRBD1 aligns across 9 bases. V lost 4 bases, J lost 7 bases, and 8 bases stayed unmatched. The CDR3 covers 15 residues. From germline, CDR1 is MDHEN and CDR2 SYDVKM.

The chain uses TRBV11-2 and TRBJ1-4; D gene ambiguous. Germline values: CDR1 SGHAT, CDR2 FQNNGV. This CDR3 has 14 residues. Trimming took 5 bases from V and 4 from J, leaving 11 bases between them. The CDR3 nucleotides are TGTGCCAGCAGCCCCGTCGGGTATAATGAAAAACTGTTTTTT. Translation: CASSPVGYNEKLFF.

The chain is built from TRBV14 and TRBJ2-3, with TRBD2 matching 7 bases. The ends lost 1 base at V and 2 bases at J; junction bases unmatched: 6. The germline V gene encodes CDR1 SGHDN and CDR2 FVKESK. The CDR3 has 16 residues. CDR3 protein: CASSQVPAGFTDTQYF. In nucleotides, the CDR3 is TGTGCCAGCAGCCAAGTGCCAGCGGGGTTCACAGATACGCAGTATTTT. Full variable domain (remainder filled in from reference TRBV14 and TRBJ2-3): EAGVTQFPSHSVIEKGQTVTLRCDPISGHDNLYWYRRVMGKEIKFLLHFVKESKQDESGMPNNRFLAERTGGTYSTLKVQPAELEDSGVYFCASSQVPAGFTDTQYFGPGTRLTVL.

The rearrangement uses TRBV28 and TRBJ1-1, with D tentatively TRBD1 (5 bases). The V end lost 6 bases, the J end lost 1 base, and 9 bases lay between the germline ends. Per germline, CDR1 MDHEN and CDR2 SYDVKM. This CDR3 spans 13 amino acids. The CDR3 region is CASRWGENTEAFF. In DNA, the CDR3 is TGTGCCAGCAGATGGGGGGAGAACACTGAAGCTTTCTTT.

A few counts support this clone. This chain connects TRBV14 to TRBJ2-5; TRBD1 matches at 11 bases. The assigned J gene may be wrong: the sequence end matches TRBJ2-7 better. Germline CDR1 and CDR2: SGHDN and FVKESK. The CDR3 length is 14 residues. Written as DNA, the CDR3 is TGTGCCAGCAGCCATTGGACAGGGGGCCTCGAGCAGTACTTC. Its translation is CASSHWTGGLEQYF.

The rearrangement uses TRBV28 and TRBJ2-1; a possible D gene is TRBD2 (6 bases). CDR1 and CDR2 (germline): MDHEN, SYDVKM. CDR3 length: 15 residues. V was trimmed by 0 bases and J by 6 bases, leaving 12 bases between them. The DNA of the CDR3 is TGTGCCAGCAGTTTATGGTTAGGGACTGCCAATGAGCAGTTCTTC. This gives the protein CASSLWLGTANEQFF.